Listed here is a single TCR beta chain. This CDR3 is 15 amino acids long. Unmatched junction bases numbered 5, after V lost 6 bases and J lost 0 bases. The germline gives CDR1 SNHLY, CDR2 FYNNEI. Produced via immunoSEQ multiplex PCR; TCRdb's table is partial and in-frame only. The sample includes tens of thousands of clones, under 90% seen only once; the top ten take approximately 22%. All trial patients relapsed after autologous stem cell transplantation. This sample was taken from a study of PD-1 blockade in classical Hodgkin lymphoma. V usage is TRBV2 and J usage is TRBJ2-1; 7 bases match TRBD1. Source: peripheral blood mononuclear cells (PBMCs), taken at baseline. This sequence was found in a human donor with classical Hodgkin lymphoma. The CDR3 DNA is TGTGCCAGCAGGGAACAGGGGTTCTCCTACAATGAGCAGTTCTTC. It yields the protein CASREQGFSYNEQFF.